This T cell receptor beta chain appears in the sequencing data of a study of blood T cell repertoires in COVID-19. Assay: immunoSEQ multiplex PCR; the TCRdb copy retains only in-frame clones and omits some. This sample has more than 150,000 clones, with approximately 80% found just once. The V gene lost 2 bases and the J gene lost 1 base, with 13 bases spanning the gap. This CDR3 contains 16 residues. Germline lookup yields CDR1 LGHNA and CDR2 YNFKEQ. Each participant's cohort was designated according to participant-reported clinical history. Sequenced: PBMCs or T cells enriched from blood (not recorded which). This receptor was taken from a man aged 55-75 years who had been exposed to COVID-19. This chain uses TRBV4-2 with TRBJ2-3; tentative D call: TRBD2 (6 bases). The CDR3 protein is CASSQSPSSGTDTQYF. The CDR3 DNA sequence: TGTGCCAGCAGCCAAAGCCCGTCTAGCGGCACAGATACGCAGTATTTT.